The 25 T cell receptor beta chains reported below all come from one sample, sequenced in a study of shared clonotypes between healthy human individuals. Only in-frame clones appear in the TCRdb table, and some are missing; sequencing was by immunoSEQ multiplex PCR. The sample comprises 2 million to 2.5 million clones, 85% to 95% of which are singletons, and approximately 0.4% rests with the top ten. The sequenced sample was naive CD4+ T cells from PBMCs. The subset denotes: CD45RA+ positively selected. The source is a man aged 18 to 29 in good health. Some clones in this sample may be carry-over from other donors' samples.

In its sample, this clone was seen once. The chain couples TRBV28 to TRBJ1-2; D remains unclear. CDR1 and CDR2 (germline): MDHEN, SYDVKM. The CDR3 length is 13 residues. V was trimmed by 5 bases and J by 3 bases, leaving 10 bases between them. The DNA of the CDR3 is TGTGCCAGCAGTCTCCGTGAGGACTATGGCTACACCTTC. Protein: CASSLREDYGYTF.

The DNA of the CDR3 is TGTGCCAGCAGCCCGCTGGTGGGTAACACTGAAGCTTTCTTT. Protein product: CASSPLVGNTEAFF. The chain links TRBV7-8 to TRBJ1-1; D is unresolved. The germline V gene has CDR1 SGHVS and CDR2 FQNEAQ. The CDR3 has 14 residues. Trimming took 5 bases from V and 2 from J, leaving 12 bases between them.

A note on this clone: Other nucleotide sequences in the sample specify the same CDR3. V and J are TRBV5-1 and TRBJ2-7; D not resolved. CDR1 and CDR2 (germline): SGHRS, YFSETQ. V gave up 0 bases and J gave up 2 bases, with 9 bases separating them. The CDR3 contains 14 residues. The CDR3 DNA is TGCGCCAGCAGCTTGGAAGGGCTCCCCTACGAGCAGTACTTC. Amino acid sequence: CASSLEGLPYEQYF.

This clone was seen once. Here the CDR3 reads CASSLPGQGNYGYTF. The CDR3 DNA is TGCGCCAGCAGCCTCCCGGGACAGGGGAACTATGGCTACACCTTC. The chain uses TRBV4-1 and TRBJ1-2; 10 bases fit TRBD1. The CDR3 is made up of 15 amino acids. Germline CDR1 is MGHRA and CDR2 is YSYEKL. V shed 4 bases, J shed 2 bases, and the junction held 4 bases outside the gene matches.

The chain joins TRBV28 to TRBJ2-2; the D gene is possibly TRBD1 (6 bases). With 6 bases removed from V and 6 bases from J, the gap between germline ends came to 14 bases. The V gene's germline CDR1 is MDHEN and CDR2 SYDVKM. The CDR3 loop spans 14 amino acids. CDR3 DNA sequence: TGTGCCAGCAGACTACCAGGGGTCGCCGGGGAGCTGTTTTTT. It translates to CASRLPGVAGELFF.

Turning to this clone: The identical CDR3 is also encoded by other nucleotide sequences in the sample. The rearrangement links TRBV30 to TRBJ1-2; 7 bases are a match to TRBD1. The CDR3 sequence is 13 residues long. With V trimmed by 3 bases and J by 8 bases, 9 bases remained unmatched. Germline values: CDR1 GTSNPN, CDR2 SVGIG (reference sequence). The CDR3 region is CAWSPTGLEGYTF. The CDR3 region has the DNA TGTGCCTGGAGCCCGACAGGGTTAGAAGGCTACACCTTC.

The chain has TRBV29-1 and TRBJ1-1; unclear D gene. V was shortened by 3 bases and J by 3 bases, with 8 bases between the two germline ends. Germline assignment: CDR1 SQVTM and CDR2 ANQGSEA. The CDR3 length is 12 residues. The CDR3 sequence: CSVDLGYTEAFF. The CDR3, as DNA: TGCAGCGTTGATCTGGGTTACACTGAAGCTTTCTTT.

This chain connects TRBV7-3 to TRBJ2-1; TRBD2 matches at 10 bases. Per germline, CDR1 SGHTA and CDR2 FQGTGA. The CDR3 is made up of 17 amino acids. Trimming at V came to 5 bases and at J to 0 bases, leaving 7 bases not matched to a gene. The CDR3 spells CASSEGASGSSYNEQFF. As DNA, the CDR3 is TGTGCCAGCAGCGAAGGGGCTAGCGGGAGCTCCTACAATGAGCAGTTCTTC.

The chain has TRBV6-6 and TRBJ2-7; D remains unclear. Trimming removed 0 bases at V and 1 base at J, with 4 bases between. Germline values: CDR1 MNHNY, CDR2 SVGAGI (reference sequence). This CDR3 is 13 amino acids long. In nucleotides, the CDR3 is TGTGCCAGCAGTTACTCGTTGTCCTACGAGCAGTACTTC. Amino acids: CASSYSLSYEQYF.

The V call is TRBV28, the J call TRBJ2-5; 7 nucleotides align to TRBD2. Germline lookup yields CDR1 MDHEN and CDR2 SYDVKM. The CDR3 contains 17 residues. Trimming took 1 base from V and 5 from J; bases not matched to a gene: 13. The CDR3 DNA sequence: TGTGCCAGCAGTTTATCCGGGAGGACTCCCTTAGGGGAGACCCAGTACTTC. It yields the protein CASSLSGRTPLGETQYF.

The chain is built from TRBV4-1 and TRBJ2-1; tentative D call: TRBD2 (6 bases). The CDR3 consists of 14 residues. Germline V gene lookup returns CDR1 MGHRA and CDR2 YSYEKL. V was trimmed by 5 bases and J by 7 bases, leaving 15 bases between them. The CDR3 sequence: CASSDRDFFNEQFF. The CDR3, as DNA: TGCGCCAGCAGCGATAGGGACTTCTTTAATGAGCAGTTCTTC.

The genes are TRBV11-2 and TRBJ2-5, with TRBD1 matching 8 bases. This CDR3 region has 15 residues. Losses at the gene ends were 3 bases for V and 5 bases for J; bases not matched to a gene: 8. Per germline, CDR1 SGHAT and CDR2 FQNNGV. In DNA, the CDR3 is TGTGCCAGCAGCTTTATGGGCAGGGGGCGTGAGACCCAGTACTTC. This codes for CASSFMGRGRETQYF.

This rearrangement joins TRBV18 to TRBJ1-2; 7 nucleotides match TRBD1. V gave up 4 bases and J gave up 4 bases; unmatched junction bases: 6. This CDR3 has 14 residues. Germline CDR1 KGHSH, CDR2 LQKENI. The DNA of the CDR3 is TGTGCCAGCTCACGTATGGACAGGCTCTATGGCTACACCTTC. Its protein is CASSRMDRLYGYTF.

This clone has a single count. This chain joins TRBV29-1 and TRBJ1-3; D is undetermined. Germline V gene lookup returns CDR1 SQVTM and CDR2 ANQGSEA. Trimming shortened V by 4 bases and J by 1 base, and 11 bases separated the two germline ends. This CDR3 region has 14 residues. The CDR3 region is CSVGTGWSGNTIYF. The CDR3 nucleotides are TGCAGCGTTGGTACGGGATGGTCTGGAAACACCATATATTTT.

The chain links TRBV7-9 to TRBJ2-1; 11 bases fit TRBD2. Germline V gene sequence: CDR1 SEHNR, CDR2 FQNEAQ (reference sequence). CDR3 length equals 15 residues. After removal of 3 bases from V and 7 bases from J, the junction contained 5 bases not matched to a gene. The CDR3 sequence: CASSFPSGGRNEQFF. The DNA for the CDR3 is TGTGCCAGCAGCTTCCCTAGCGGGGGGAGGAATGAGCAGTTCTTC.

With regard to this clone: The sample holds other DNA sequences that translate to the same CDR3. This sequence joins TRBV6-5 and TRBJ2-7; 8 bases are shared with TRBD1. V lost 0 bases, J lost 3 bases, and 4 bases stayed unmatched. Germline V gives CDR1 MNHEY, CDR2 SVGAGI. CDR3 size: 15 residues. CDR3 coding DNA: TGTGCCAGCAGTTACTCAGACAGGGGAAGCTACGAGCAGTACTTC. It specifies CASSYSDRGSYEQYF.

Details on this clone: Other DNA sequences in the same sample also yield this CDR3. The gene calls are TRBV5-1 and TRBJ1-2; D gene ambiguous. The germline CDR1 and CDR2 sequences are SGHRS and YFSETQ. The CDR3 runs to 13 residues. V lost 0 bases to trimming and J lost 6 bases, with 9 bases between them. CDR3 residues: CASSLAGGDGYTF. The CDR3 DNA sequence: TGCGCCAGCAGCTTGGCCGGCGGGGATGGCTACACCTTC.

The CDR3 loop reads CASSERLGGETQYF. In DNA, the CDR3 is TGTGCCAGCAGTGAAAGGCTGGGAGGAGAGACCCAGTACTTC. V gene TRBV25-1 combines with J gene TRBJ2-5; a possible D gene is TRBD2 (6 bases). This CDR3 has 14 residues. V was cut by 2 bases and J by 4 bases, with 11 bases left in between. Looked up from germline, CDR1 is MGHDK and CDR2 is SYGVNS.

The rearrangement uses TRBV28 and TRBJ2-7; 10 bases are a match to TRBD1. Trimming took 6 bases from V and 5 from J; bases not matched to a gene: 10. The CDR3 has 15 residues. CDR1 and CDR2 (germline): MDHEN, SYDVKM. The CDR3, as DNA: TGTGCCAGCAGACGGCCGGGACAGGGGCGGAACGAGCAGTACTTC. Encoded protein: CASRRPGQGRNEQYF.

The chain joins TRBV5-1 to TRBJ1-1; D gene unclear. V lost 1 base and J lost 1, with 14 bases in between. Germline CDR1 SGHRS, CDR2 YFSETQ. This CDR3 has 16 amino acids. CDR3 in DNA: TGCGCCAGCAGCTTGATGGGTGGCAGGCAGAACACTGAAGCTTTCTTT. This codes for CASSLMGGRQNTEAFF.

Notes on this clone: The sample has other DNA sequences that encode this CDR3 too. The chain recombines TRBV18 with TRBJ2-5; D possibly corresponds to TRBD2 (5 bases). Trimming cost V 2 bases and J 5 bases, with 6 bases left between them. Germline assignment: CDR1 KGHSH and CDR2 LQKENI. The CDR3 has 12 residues. The CDR3 here is CASSPGGETQYF. The CDR3 DNA reads as TGTGCCAGCTCACCAGGAGGTGAGACCCAGTACTTC.

This clone was counted between two and nine times. The chain has TRBV6-5 and TRBJ1-4; D gene unclear. Deletions cut 9 bases from V and 2 bases from J, with 10 bases between. Germline V gene lookup returns CDR1 MNHEY and CDR2 SVGAGI. The CDR3 length is 13 residues. This chain's CDR3 is CASRRTTNEKLFF. CDR3 DNA sequence: TGTGCCAGTCGACGGACGACTAATGAAAAACTGTTTTTT.

The chain combines TRBV28 with TRBJ1-4, with D unclear. Germline V gene data show CDR1 as MDHEN and CDR2 as SYDVKM. V lost 6 bases and J lost 0, with 11 bases in between. The CDR3 covers 15 residues. CDR3 in amino acids: CASRTYGATNEKLFF. Here the CDR3 DNA reads TGTGCCAGCAGAACGTACGGAGCAACTAATGAAAAACTGTTTTTT.

The rearrangement joins TRBV5-5 to TRBJ2-2; the D gene could be TRBD1 or TRBD2 (6 bases each). Germline CDR1 is SGHKS and CDR2 is YYEKEE (reference sequence). The germline V and J ends were trimmed by 10 bases and 4 bases, with 17 bases remaining between them. This CDR3 is built from 14 residues. The CDR3 here is CARWGARPTGELFF. The CDR3 coding sequence is TGTGCCCGATGGGGGGCACGACCCACCGGGGAGCTGTTTTTT.

The chain is built from TRBV28 and TRBJ1-4; D possibly corresponds to TRBD1 (5 bases). Trimming shortened V by 6 bases and J by 10 bases, and 18 bases separated the two germline ends. CDR3 length: 14 amino acids. CDR1 is MDHEN and CDR2 is SYDVKM in the germline V gene. The CDR3 DNA sequence: TGTGCCAGCAGCCTTCGGTTCAGGGTTGGAAAACTGTTTTTT. It is translated as CASSLRFRVGKLFF.